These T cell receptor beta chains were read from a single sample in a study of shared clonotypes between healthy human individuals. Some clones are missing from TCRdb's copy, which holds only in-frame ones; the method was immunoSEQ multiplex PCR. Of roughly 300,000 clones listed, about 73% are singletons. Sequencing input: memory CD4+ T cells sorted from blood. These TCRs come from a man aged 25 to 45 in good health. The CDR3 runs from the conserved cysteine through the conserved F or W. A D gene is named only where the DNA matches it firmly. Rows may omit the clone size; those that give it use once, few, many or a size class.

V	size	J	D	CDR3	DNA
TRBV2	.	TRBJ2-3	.	CASSPEGVDTQYF	TGTGCCAGCAGTCCCGAGGGCGTGGATACGCAGTATTTT
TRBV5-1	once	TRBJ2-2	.	CASSPKASTGELFF	TGCGCCAGCAGCCCCAAAGCGTCTACCGGGGAGCTGTTTTTT
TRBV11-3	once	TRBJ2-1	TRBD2	CASSPRGTTSYNEQFF	TGTGCCAGCAGCCCACGCGGGACTACCAGCTACAATGAGCAGTTCTTC
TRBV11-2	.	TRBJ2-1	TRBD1	CASSPRQGLDEQFF	TGTGCCAGCAGCCCCCGACAGGGTTTGGATGAGCAGTTCTTC
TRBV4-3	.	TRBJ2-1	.	CASSQGSRTYNEQFF	TGCGCCAGCAGCCAAGGATCGAGAACCTACAATGAGCAGTTCTTC
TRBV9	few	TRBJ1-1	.	CASSVLPRVTEAFF	TGTGCCAGCAGCGTACTCCCCCGGGTTACTGAAGCTTTCTTT
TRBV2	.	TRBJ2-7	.	CASSEVPSGEQYF	TGTGCCAGCAGTGAGGTCCCCTCGGGCGAGCAGTACTTC
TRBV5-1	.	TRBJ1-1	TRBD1	CASSLGDRGNTEAFF	TGCGCCAGCAGCTTGGGGGACAGGGGAAACACTGAAGCTTTCTTT
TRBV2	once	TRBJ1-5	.	CASSELQTDQPQHF	TGTGCCAGCAGTGAACTCCAGACAGATCAGCCCCAGCATTTT
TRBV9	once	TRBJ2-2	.	CASSVGRAANTGELFF	TGTGCCAGCAGCGTAGGAAGGGCGGCGAACACCGGGGAGCTGTTTTTT
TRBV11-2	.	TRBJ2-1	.	CASSPGPAYNEQFF	TGTGCCAGCAGCCCCGGACCCGCCTACAATGAGCAGTTCTTC
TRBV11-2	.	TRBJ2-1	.	CASSSGTFPDEQFF	TGTGCCAGCAGCTCGGGCACTTTCCCCGATGAGCAGTTCTTC
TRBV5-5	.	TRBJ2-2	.	CASSVGAGNTGELFF	TGTGCCAGCAGCGTGGGTGCCGGGAACACCGGGGAGCTGTTTTTT
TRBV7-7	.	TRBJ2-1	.	CASSLGATPHNEQFF	TGTGCCAGCAGCTTAGGGGCGACACCACACAATGAGCAGTTCTTC
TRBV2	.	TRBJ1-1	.	CASSEVGDEAFF	TGTGCCAGCAGTGAAGTTGGGGATGAAGCTTTCTTT
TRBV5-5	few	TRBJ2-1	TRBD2	CASSLADRLLAGGYNEQFF	TGTGCCAGCAGCTTGGCGGATCGCTTGCTAGCGGGGGGCTACAATGAGCAGTTCTTC
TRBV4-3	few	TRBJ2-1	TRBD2	CASSIGLAGVGEQFF	TGCGCCAGCAGCATTGGACTAGCGGGAGTAGGTGAGCAGTTCTTC
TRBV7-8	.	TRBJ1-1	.	CASSLITDTEAFF	TGTGCCAGCAGCTTAATAACGGACACTGAAGCTTTCTTT
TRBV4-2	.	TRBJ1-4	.	CASSPPGRGGEKLFF	TGTGCCAGCAGCCCCCCCGGCAGGGGCGGTGAAAAACTGTTTTTT
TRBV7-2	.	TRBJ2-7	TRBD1	CASSAYGTGSYEQYF	TGTGCCAGCAGCGCCTACGGGACAGGGTCCTACGAGCAGTACTTC
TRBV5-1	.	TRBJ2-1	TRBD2	CASSLVLAGDNEQFF	TGCGCCAGCAGCTTGGTACTAGCGGGAGACAATGAGCAGTTCTTC
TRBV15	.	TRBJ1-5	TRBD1	CATSVGTGNQPQHF	TGTGCCACCAGCGTAGGGACAGGGAATCAGCCCCAGCATTTT
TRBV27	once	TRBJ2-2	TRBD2	CASSLSWASGEYTGELFF	TGTGCCAGCAGTTTATCGTGGGCTAGCGGAGAGTACACCGGGGAGCTGTTTTTT
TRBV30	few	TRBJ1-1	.	CAWRRAATAEAFF	TGTGCCTGGAGGAGAGCCGCCACCGCTGAAGCTTTCTTT
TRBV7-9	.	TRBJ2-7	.	CASSFDDTRGEQYF	TGTGCCAGCAGCTTCGACGACACCCGGGGCGAGCAGTACTTC
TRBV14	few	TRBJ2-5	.	CASSQGGPNGETQYF	TGTGCCAGCAGCCAAGGGGGACCGAACGGAGAGACCCAGTACTTC
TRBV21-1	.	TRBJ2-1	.	CASSNQTGGTGSYNEQFF	TGTGCCAGCAGCAACCAAACGGGGGGGACAGGGAGCTACAATGAGCAGTTCTTC
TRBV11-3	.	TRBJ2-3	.	CASSLGKSGSRGDTQYF	TGTGCCAGCAGCTTAGGGAAAAGCGGGTCGCGAGGGGATACGCAGTATTTT
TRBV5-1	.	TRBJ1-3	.	CASSLLGGLISGNTIYF	TGCGCCAGCAGCTTGTTGGGAGGGCTGATCTCTGGAAACACCATATATTTT
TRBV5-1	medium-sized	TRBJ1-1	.	CASSLRSTPDTEAFF	TGCGCCAGCAGCTTGCGGTCAACCCCAGACACTGAAGCTTTCTTT
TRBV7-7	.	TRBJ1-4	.	CASSLGAQRDEKLFF	TGTGCCAGCAGCTTAGGGGCCCAGAGGGATGAAAAACTGTTTTTT
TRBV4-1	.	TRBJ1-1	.	CASSQGPQKMNTEAFF	TGCGCCAGCAGCCAAGGCCCACAAAAGATGAACACTGAAGCTTTCTTT
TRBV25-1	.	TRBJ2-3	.	CASSERSSTDTQYF	TGCGCCAGCAGTGAACGCTCTAGCACAGATACGCAGTATTTT
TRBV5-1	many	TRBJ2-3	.	CASRSFGQLMSSTDTQYF	TGCGCCAGCAGGTCTTTTGGACAGCTAATGTCTAGCACAGATACGCAGTATTTT
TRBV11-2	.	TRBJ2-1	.	CASSLRRSNEQFF	TGTGCCAGCAGCTTAAGAAGAAGCAATGAGCAGTTCTTC
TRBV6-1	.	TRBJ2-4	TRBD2	CASSAAGTSGKNIQYF	TGTGCCAGCAGTGCGGCCGGGACTAGCGGCAAAAACATTCAGTACTTC
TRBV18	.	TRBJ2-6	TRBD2	CASSPSGEGSVLTF	TGTGCCAGCTCACCGAGCGGGGAGGGGAGCGTCCTGACTTTC
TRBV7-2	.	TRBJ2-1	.	CASSSLSGVGQFF	TGTGCCAGCAGCTCACTTTCGGGGGTTGGGCAGTTCTTC
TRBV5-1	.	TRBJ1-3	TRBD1	CASSLGQGVGNTIYF	TGCGCCAGCAGCCTGGGACAGGGAGTCGGAAACACCATATATTTT
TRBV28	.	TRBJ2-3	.	CASSFSTGFNADTQYF	TGTGCCAGCAGTTTTAGTACAGGGTTTAACGCAGATACGCAGTATTTT
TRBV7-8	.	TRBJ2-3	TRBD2	CASSPGTSGKGRGTQYF	TGTGCCAGCAGCCCCGGGACTAGCGGAAAGGGTAGGGGAACGCAGTATTTT
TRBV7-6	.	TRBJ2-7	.	CASSLVLSYEQYF	TGTGCCAGCAGCTTAGTTCTCTCCTACGAGCAGTACTTC
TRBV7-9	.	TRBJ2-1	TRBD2	CASSLGASGRARNEQFF	TGTGCCAGCAGCTTAGGGGCTAGCGGGAGGGCGAGGAATGAGCAGTTCTTC
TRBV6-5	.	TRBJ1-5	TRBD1	CASRQDRNQPQHF	TGTGCCAGCAGACAGGACAGGAATCAGCCCCAGCATTTT
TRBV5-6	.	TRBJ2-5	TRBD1	CASRIYDRDQETQYF	TGTGCCAGCAGGATTTATGACAGGGACCAAGAGACCCAGTACTTC
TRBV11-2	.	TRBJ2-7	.	CASSSHRGLGEYEQYF	TGTGCCAGCAGCTCACACAGGGGACTCGGGGAGTACGAGCAGTACTTC
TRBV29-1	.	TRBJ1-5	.	CSVLLHSAGSGNQPQHF	TGCAGCGTTCTTTTGCACTCGGCGGGTTCGGGCAATCAGCCCCAGCATTTT
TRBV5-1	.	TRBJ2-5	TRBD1	CASSSTGGLGETQYF	TGCGCCAGCAGCTCAACAGGGGGTTTGGGGGAGACCCAGTACTTC
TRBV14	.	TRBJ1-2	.	CASSQVPPDTF	TGTGCCAGCAGCCAAGTGCCTCCTGACACCTTC
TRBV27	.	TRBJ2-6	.	CASSYSSGANVLTF	TGTGCCAGCAGTTATAGCTCTGGGGCCAACGTCCTGACTTTC
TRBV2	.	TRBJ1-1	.	CASTRGHLMNTEAFF	TGTGCCAGCACTCGGGGGCACTTAATGAACACTGAAGCTTTCTTT
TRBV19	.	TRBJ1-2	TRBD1	CASSIRTGGSGYTF	TGTGCCAGTAGTATCCGGACAGGGGGCTCAGGCTACACCTTC